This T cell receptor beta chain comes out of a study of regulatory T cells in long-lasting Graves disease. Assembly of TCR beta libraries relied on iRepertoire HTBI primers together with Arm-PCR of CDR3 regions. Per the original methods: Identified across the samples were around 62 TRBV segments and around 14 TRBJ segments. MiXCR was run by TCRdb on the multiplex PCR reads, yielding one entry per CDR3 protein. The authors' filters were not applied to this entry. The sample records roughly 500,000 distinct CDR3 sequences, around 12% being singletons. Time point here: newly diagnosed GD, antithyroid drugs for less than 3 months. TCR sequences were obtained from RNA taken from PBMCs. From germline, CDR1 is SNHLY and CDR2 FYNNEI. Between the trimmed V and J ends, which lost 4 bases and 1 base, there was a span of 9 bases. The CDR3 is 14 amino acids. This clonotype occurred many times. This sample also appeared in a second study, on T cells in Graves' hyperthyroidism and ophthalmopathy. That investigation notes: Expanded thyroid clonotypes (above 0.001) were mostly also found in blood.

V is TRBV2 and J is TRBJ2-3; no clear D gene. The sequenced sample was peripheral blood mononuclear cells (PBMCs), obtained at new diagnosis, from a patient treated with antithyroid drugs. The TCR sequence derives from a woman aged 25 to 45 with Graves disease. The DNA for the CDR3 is TGTGCCAGCAGTGTGATATCGGGCACAGATACGCAGTATTTT. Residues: CASSVISGTDTQYF.